This TCR beta chain emerged from a study of CD8+ T cells in alopecia areata. Study results and caveats: It was lesional scalp, especially alopecia totalis/universalis, that showed higher clonality than normal scalp.

To note about this clone: Its antigen is undetermined.

TCR sequencing used cDNA made by reverse transcription of extracted RNA. Assay: immunoSEQ multiplex PCR; the TCRdb copy retains only in-frame clones and omits some. Here the sample spans 120,000 or so clones, under 40% being singletons. Germline V CDR1 and CDR2: MDHEN, SYDVKM. The J segment lost 3 bases and the V segment lost 4 bases, leaving 13 bases of the junction unmatched. This CDR3 spans 17 amino acids. Sequenced: CD4+ T cells sorted from blood. This sequence joins TRBV28 and TRBJ1-1; 8 positions match TRBD1. The TCR comes from a human donor with alopecia areata. CDR3 amino acids: CASSSPGDRRGDTEAFF. CDR3 bases: TGTGCCAGCAGTTCCCCCGGGGACAGGCGGGGGGACACTGAAGCTTTCTTT.